The text below deals with one T cell receptor beta chain. Its antigen is undetermined. Sequencing used immunoSEQ multiplex PCR; TCRdb keeps in-frame clones, though not all of them. This table holds 55,000 to 65,000 clones, roughly 96% found once. The data derive from a study of cytomegalovirus exposure and HLA in healthy donors. Study findings and constraints: The study designated over 150 TCR beta chains cytomegalovirus-associated. Most TCR sequences showed up rarely, but some public TCRs showed up in many donors. Using the classifier, cytomegalovirus status was reportedly diagnosed with high specificity and sensitivity.

Looked up from germline, CDR1 is SEHNR and CDR2 is FQNEAQ (reference sequence). V dropped 4 bases and J dropped 4; count of bases not matched to a gene: 17. The CDR3 is made up of 19 amino acids. The donors were in the roughly 110-subject validation cohort, distinct from the approximately 700-subject first cohort. The genes are TRBV7-9 and TRBJ2-7; 12 bases are shared with TRBD2. Material: PBMCs. The sequence was obtained from a man between 18 and 35 years old in good health and CMV-seronegative. The CDR3 loop reads CASSSTGGLAGPTTYEQYF. The DNA of the CDR3 is TGTGCCAGCAGCTCCACGGGAGGACTAGCGGGACCCACGACTTACGAGCAGTACTTC.